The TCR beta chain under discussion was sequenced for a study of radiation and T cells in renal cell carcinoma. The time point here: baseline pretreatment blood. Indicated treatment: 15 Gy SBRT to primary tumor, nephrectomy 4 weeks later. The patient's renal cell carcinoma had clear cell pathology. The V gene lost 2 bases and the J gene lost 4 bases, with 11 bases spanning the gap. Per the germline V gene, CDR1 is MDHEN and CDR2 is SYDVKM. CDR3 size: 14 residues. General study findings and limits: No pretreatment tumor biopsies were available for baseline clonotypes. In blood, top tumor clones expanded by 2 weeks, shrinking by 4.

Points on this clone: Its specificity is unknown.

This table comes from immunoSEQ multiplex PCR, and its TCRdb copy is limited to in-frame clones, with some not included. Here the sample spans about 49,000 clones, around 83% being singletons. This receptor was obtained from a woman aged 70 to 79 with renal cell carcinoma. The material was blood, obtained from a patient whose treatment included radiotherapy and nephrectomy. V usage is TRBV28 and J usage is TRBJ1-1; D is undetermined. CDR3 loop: CASSLGLPGTEAFF. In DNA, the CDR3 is TGTGCCAGCAGTTTAGGTCTCCCCGGCACTGAAGCTTTCTTT.